The 17 T cell receptor beta chains in this list originate from one sample, sequenced in a study of human T cells and chemical hapten exposure. The authors extracted total RNA from unfractionated whole blood. TCRdb re-derived calls from the 5' RACE reads in MiXCR, one entry per CDR3 protein. The sample shows more than 140,000 distinct CDR3 sequences, 4.1% of them seen only once. All receptors derive from a female donor in good health.

This clonotype was counted ten times or more. The V and J genes are TRBV6-5 and TRBJ1-2; no definite D call. The CDR3 spans 13 residues. CDR1 and CDR2 (germline): MNHEY, SVGAGI. The V end lost 10 bases, the J end lost 4 bases, and 16 bases lay between the germline ends. The CDR3 region is CATTRTPLYGYTF. DNA of the CDR3: TGTGCCACCACGCGGACTCCTCTCTATGGCTACACCTTC.

At least ten counts were recorded for this clonotype. The rearrangement joins TRBV28 to TRBJ2-7, with D uncertain. Trimming pared 3 bases from V and 1 base from J, leaving 13 bases between. Germline V lookup: CDR1 MDHEN, CDR2 SYDVKM. CDR3 size: 15 residues. The CDR3 region has the DNA TGTGCCAGCAGTTTTCCGGGTTTATTGTCCTACGAGCAGTACTTC. Its protein is CASSFPGLLSYEQYF.

The table lists this clonotype with a few counts. V usage is TRBV7-2 and J usage is TRBJ2-3; TRBD2 agrees at 9 bases. Germline V CDR1 and CDR2: SGHTA, FQGNSA. V lost 1 base and J lost 3; bases outside the gene matches: 8. The CDR3 loop spans 17 amino acids. The DNA for the CDR3 is TGTGCCAGCAGCTTAGGTTCGCGGGGGGGCATGACAGATACGCAGTATTTT. Translation gives CASSLGSRGGMTDTQYF.

This clonotype was found many times. The gene calls are TRBV25-1 and TRBJ2-7; no clear D gene. Germline lookup yields CDR1 MGHDK and CDR2 SYGVNS. Deletions cut 7 bases from V and 3 bases from J, with 16 bases between. The length of the CDR3 is 14 residues. The CDR3 region has the DNA TGTGCCAGCATTGCGCCAAGACCCAACTACGAGCAGTACTTC. This encodes CASIAPRPNYEQYF.

This clonotype was seen a few times. This rearrangement joins TRBV6-6 to TRBJ1-2; possibly TRBD1 for D (6 bases). The germline V and J ends were trimmed by 5 bases and 4 bases, with 17 bases remaining between them. The CDR3 spans 15 residues. From germline, CDR1 is MNHNY and CDR2 SVGAGI (reference sequence). CDR3 amino acids: CASSDPPRGAYGYTF. Here the CDR3 DNA reads TGTGCCAGCAGTGACCCCCCCCGGGGGGCCTATGGCTACACCTTC.

This clonotype was recorded many times. CDR3 nucleotide sequence: TGTGCCAGCAGCCCCCTAGGGAGATATAATTCACCCCTCCACTTT. Its protein is CASSPLGRYNSPLHF. This chain connects TRBV7-9 to TRBJ1-6; D ambiguous. The germline CDR1 and CDR2 sequences are SEHNR and FQNEAQ (reference sequence). The V end was cut by 5 bases, the J end by 4 bases, with 12 bases between. There are 15 residues in the CDR3.

This clonotype has at least ten counts. The chain has TRBV6-2 or TRBV6-3 and TRBJ2-3, with 9 bases lining up with TRBD1. Germline CDR1 MNHEY, CDR2 SVGEGT. This CDR3 has 17 residues. J gave up 9 bases and V 0 bases, and 13 bases lay outside the gene matches. This CDR3 reads CASSYSPRTGVLGTQYF. CDR3 nucleotides: TGTGCCAGCAGTTACTCGCCCAGGACAGGGGTCTTGGGAACGCAGTATTTT.

This clonotype was recorded at least ten times. The chain recombines TRBV12-3 or TRBV12-4 with TRBJ1-4; the D is unclear. V lost 6 bases and J 4 bases, leaving 18 bases between the germline ends. The CDR3 covers 16 residues. The CDR3 loop reads CASSLGLSRFNEKLFF. CDR3 coding DNA: TGTGCCAGCAGCCTCGGACTCTCCCGGTTTAATGAAAAACTGTTTTTT.

V gene TRBV5-1 combines with J gene TRBJ2-1; no definite D call. Trimming took off 0 bases at V and 10 bases at J, with 14 bases between the two ends. The CDR3 spans 14 residues. CDR1 is SGHRS, CDR2 YFSETQ, per germline. CDR3 DNA: TGCGCCAGCAGCTTGGAGTCTGGCAATCACGAGCAGTTCTTC. As protein: CASSLESGNHEQFF.

This chain joins TRBV7-2 and TRBJ1-4, with D unresolved. The CDR3 is 14 residues long. The germline V and J ends were trimmed by 0 bases and 8 bases, with 10 bases remaining between them. From germline, CDR1 is SGHTA and CDR2 FQGNSA. CDR3 region: CASSLAPLKEKLFF. The CDR3 region has the DNA TGTGCCAGCAGCTTAGCACCTCTTAAGGAAAAACTGTTTTTT.

This clonotype was picked up a small number of times. The chain joins TRBV28 to TRBJ1-3; D uncertain. Germline CDR1 MDHEN, CDR2 SYDVKM. V lost 2 bases and J lost 0, with 5 bases in between. The CDR3 length is 14 residues. The CDR3 loop is CASSLGDSGNTIYF. In DNA, the CDR3 is TGTGCCAGCAGTTTAGGCGACTCTGGAAACACCATATATTTT.

This clonotype has a count of ten or more. At one end the junction does not follow the germline gene, possibly because of a read error. The gene calls are TRBV12-3 or TRBV12-4 and TRBJ1-1, with D tentatively TRBD1 (6 bases). This CDR3 has 13 amino acids. The CDR3 region is CASSLFGDTEAFF. DNA for the CDR3: TGTGCCAGCAGTTTGTTTGGGGACACAGAAGCTTTCTTT.

This clonotype appeared many times. This chain links TRBV20-1 with TRBJ2-3, with 9 bases lining up with TRBD2. V lost 6 bases and J lost 5; bases outside the gene matches: 15. This CDR3 spans 16 amino acids. The V gene's germline CDR1 is DFQATT and CDR2 SNEGSKA (reference sequence). The CDR3 reads CSALRGAGGYRDTQYF. For the CDR3, the DNA is TGCAGTGCCCTACGCGGGGCGGGGGGGTATCGAGATACGCAGTATTTT.

This clonotype has a count of ten or more. The rearrangement links TRBV6-2 or TRBV6-3 to TRBJ1-5; D gene ambiguous. The CDR3 consists of 18 residues. Germline loops: CDR1 MNHEY, CDR2 SVGEGT. V lost 7 bases and J 2 bases, leaving 24 bases between the germline ends. The CDR3 spells CASTLTNRGPRGNQPQHF. The CDR3, as DNA: TGTGCCAGCACCCTAACTAACCGAGGACCCCGTGGCAATCAGCCCCAGCATTTT.

This clonotype was counted many times. The chain has TRBV5-5 and TRBJ1-2, with D possibly matching TRBD1 (5 bases). Germline CDR1 is SGHKS and CDR2 is YYEKEE (reference sequence). Trimming cost V 0 bases and J 6 bases, with 6 bases left between them. The CDR3 is made up of 12 amino acids. CDR3 region: CASSLAGHGYTF. CDR3 coding DNA: TGTGCCAGCAGCTTGGCGGGGCATGGCTACACCTTC.

The CDR3, as DNA: TGCAGCGTTCGGCAGGGTTCGGGCGAGCAGTACTTC. Translated: CSVRQGSGEQYF. The genes are TRBV29-1 and TRBJ2-7; a weak D match, TRBD1 (5 bases). Germline CDR1 SQVTM, CDR2 ANQGSEA. The CDR3 spans 12 residues. The V end was cut by 5 bases, the J end by 6 bases, with 14 bases between.

In its sample, this clonotype was seen many times. This chain links TRBV13 with TRBJ2-3; D gene unclear. The length of the CDR3 is 13 residues. CDR1 PRHDT and CDR2 FYEKMQ come from the germline V gene (reference sequence). V gave up 0 bases and J gave up 5 bases, with 6 bases separating them. CDR3 nucleotides: TGTGCCAGCAGCTTAGGCCGAGGAGATACGCAGTATTTT. Translating it yields CASSLGRGDTQYF.